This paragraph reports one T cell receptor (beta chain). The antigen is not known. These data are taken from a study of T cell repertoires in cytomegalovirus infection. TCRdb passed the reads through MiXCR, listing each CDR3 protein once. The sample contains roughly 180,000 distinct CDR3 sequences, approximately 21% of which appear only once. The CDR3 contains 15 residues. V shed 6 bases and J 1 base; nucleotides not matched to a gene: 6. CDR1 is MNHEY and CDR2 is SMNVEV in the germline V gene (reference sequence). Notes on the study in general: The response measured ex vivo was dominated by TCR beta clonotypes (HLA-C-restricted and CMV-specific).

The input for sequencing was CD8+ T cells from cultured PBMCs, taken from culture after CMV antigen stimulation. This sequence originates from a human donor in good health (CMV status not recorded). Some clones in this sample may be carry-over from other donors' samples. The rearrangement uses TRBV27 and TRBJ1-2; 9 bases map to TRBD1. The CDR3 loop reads CASRRAGQGNYGYTF. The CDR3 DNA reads TGTGCCAGCAGACGAGCGGGACAGGGTAACTATGGCTACACCTTC.